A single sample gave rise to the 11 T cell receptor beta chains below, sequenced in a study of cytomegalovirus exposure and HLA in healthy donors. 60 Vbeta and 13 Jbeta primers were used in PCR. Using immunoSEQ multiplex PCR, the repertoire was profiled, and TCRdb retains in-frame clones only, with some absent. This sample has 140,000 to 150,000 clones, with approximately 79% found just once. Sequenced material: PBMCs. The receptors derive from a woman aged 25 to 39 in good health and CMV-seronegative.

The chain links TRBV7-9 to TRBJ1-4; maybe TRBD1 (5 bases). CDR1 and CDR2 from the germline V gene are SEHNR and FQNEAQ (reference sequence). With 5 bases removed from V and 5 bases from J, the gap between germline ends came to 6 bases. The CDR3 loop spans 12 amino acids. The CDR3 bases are TGTGCCAGCAGCCGACAGAATGAAAAACTGTTTTTT. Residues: CASSRQNEKLFF.

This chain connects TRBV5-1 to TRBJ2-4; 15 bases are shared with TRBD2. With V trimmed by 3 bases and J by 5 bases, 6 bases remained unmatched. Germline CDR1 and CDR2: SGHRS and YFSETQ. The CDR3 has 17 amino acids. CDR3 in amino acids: CASSSGLAGGPQNIQYF. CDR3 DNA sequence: TGCGCCAGCAGCTCCGGACTAGCGGGGGGGCCCCAAAACATTCAGTACTTC.

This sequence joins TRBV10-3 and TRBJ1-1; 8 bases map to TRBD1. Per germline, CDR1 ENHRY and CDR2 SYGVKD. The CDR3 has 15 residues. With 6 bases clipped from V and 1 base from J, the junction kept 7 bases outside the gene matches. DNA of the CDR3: TGTGCCATCAGGAGCGACAGGGGCCCGAACACTGAAGCTTTCTTT. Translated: CAIRSDRGPNTEAFF.

This CDR3 is CASSPEQGTYGYTF. CDR3 coding DNA: TGTGCCAGCTCACCGGAGCAGGGTACCTATGGCTACACCTTC. The J gene is TRBJ1-2, the V gene TRBV18; D might be TRBD1 (5 bases). Germline CDR1 and CDR2: KGHSH and LQKENI. The CDR3 sequence is 14 residues long. V was pared by 3 bases and J by 4 bases, with 12 bases between.

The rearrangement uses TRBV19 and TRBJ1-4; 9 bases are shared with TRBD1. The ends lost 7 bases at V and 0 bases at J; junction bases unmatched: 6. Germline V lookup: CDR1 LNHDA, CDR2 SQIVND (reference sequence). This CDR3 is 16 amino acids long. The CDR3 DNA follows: TGTGCCAGTACCGGGACAGGGCCTGCAACTAATGAAAAACTGTTTTTT. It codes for CASTGTGPATNEKLFF.

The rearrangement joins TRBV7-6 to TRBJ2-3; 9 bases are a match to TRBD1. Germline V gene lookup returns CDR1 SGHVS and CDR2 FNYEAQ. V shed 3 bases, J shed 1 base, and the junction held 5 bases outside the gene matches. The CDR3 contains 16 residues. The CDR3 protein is CASSLITGGRTDTQYF. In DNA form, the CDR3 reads TGTGCCAGCAGCTTGATAACAGGGGGCCGCACAGATACGCAGTATTTT.

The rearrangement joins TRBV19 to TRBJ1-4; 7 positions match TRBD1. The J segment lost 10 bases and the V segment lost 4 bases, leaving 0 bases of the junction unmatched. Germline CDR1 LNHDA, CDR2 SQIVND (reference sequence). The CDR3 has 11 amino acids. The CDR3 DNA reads TGTGCCAGTAGTAGACAGGGAAAACTGTTTTTT. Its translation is CASSRQGKLFF.

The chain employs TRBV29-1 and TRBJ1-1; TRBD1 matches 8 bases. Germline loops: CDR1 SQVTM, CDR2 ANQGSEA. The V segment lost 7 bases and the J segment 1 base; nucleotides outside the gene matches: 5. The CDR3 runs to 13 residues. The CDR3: CSAYRGTNTEAFF. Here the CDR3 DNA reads TGCAGCGCCTACAGGGGGACGAACACTGAAGCTTTCTTT.

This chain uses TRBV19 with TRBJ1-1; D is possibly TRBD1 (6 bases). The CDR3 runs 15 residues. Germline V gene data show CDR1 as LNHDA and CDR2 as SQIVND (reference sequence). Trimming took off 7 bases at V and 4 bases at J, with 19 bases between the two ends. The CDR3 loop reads CASNADSLISTEAFF. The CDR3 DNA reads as TGTGCCAGTAATGCGGACAGCCTTATCTCCACTGAAGCTTTCTTT.

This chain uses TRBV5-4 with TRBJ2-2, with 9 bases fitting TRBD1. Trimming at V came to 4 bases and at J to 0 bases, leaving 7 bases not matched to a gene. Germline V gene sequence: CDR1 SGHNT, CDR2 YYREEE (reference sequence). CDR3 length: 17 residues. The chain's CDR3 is CASSGGQGVSNTGELFF. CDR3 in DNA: TGTGCCAGCAGCGGGGGACAGGGAGTATCGAACACCGGGGAGCTGTTTTTT. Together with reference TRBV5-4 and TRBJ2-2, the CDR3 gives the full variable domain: ETGVTQSPTHLIKTRGQQVTLRCSSQSGHNTVSWYQQALGQGPQFIFQYYREEENGRGNFPPRFSGLQFPNYSSELNVNALELDDSALYLCASSGGQGVSNTGELFFGEGSRLTVL.

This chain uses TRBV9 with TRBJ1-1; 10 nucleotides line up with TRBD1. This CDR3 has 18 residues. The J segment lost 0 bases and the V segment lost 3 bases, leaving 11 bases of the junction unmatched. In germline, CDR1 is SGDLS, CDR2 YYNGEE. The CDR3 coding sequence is TGTGCCAGCAGCGCTGAGCCGGGACAGGGGCCCTTGAACACTGAAGCTTTCTTT. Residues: CASSAEPGQGPLNTEAFF.